This entry lists 22 T cell receptor beta chains sequenced from one sample in a study of T cells in Graves' hyperthyroidism and ophthalmopathy. Amplification of TCR beta CDR3 regions used RNA as the template. During a first-round RT-PCR of the TCR CDR3, the HTBI primer set was used. TCRdb re-derived calls from the multiplex PCR reads in MiXCR, one entry per CDR3 protein. The sample carries about 290,000 distinct CDR3 sequences, about 15% recorded once. The material sequenced was blood. Receptor source: a woman between 55 and 75 years old with Graves' ophthalmopathy.

This clonotype was seen only a few times. This sequence joins TRBV11-2 and TRBJ1-5; D gene unclear. The length of the CDR3 is 12 residues. CDR1 and CDR2 from the germline V gene are SGHAT and FQNNGV. V lost 4 bases to trimming and J lost 6 bases, with 7 bases between them. The CDR3 nucleotides read TGTGCCAGCAGCTCCGGCGGTCAGCCCCAGCATTTT. Its translation: CASSSGGQPQHF.

This clonotype was seen more than once but under ten times. This chain connects TRBV10-3 to TRBJ1-1; TRBD1 agrees at 7 bases. Germline CDR1 and CDR2: ENHRY and SYGVKD. This CDR3 has 14 residues. The ends lost 8 bases at V and 3 bases at J; junction bases unmatched: 9. In DNA form, the CDR3 reads TGTGCCATCCAGGGGGACAGAGAAGACACTGAAGCTTTCTTT. Amino acid sequence: CAIQGDREDTEAFF.

This clonotype was counted only a few times. This sequence joins TRBV5-1 and TRBJ2-3, with 11 bases that match TRBD2. This CDR3 contains 15 residues. J gave up 5 bases and V 1 base, and 3 bases lay outside the gene matches. CDR1 SGHRS and CDR2 YFSETQ come from the germline V gene. CDR3 loop: CASSLTSGGRDTQYF. For the CDR3, the DNA is TGCGCCAGCAGCTTGACTAGCGGGGGACGAGATACGCAGTATTTT.

There are many counts of this clonotype. The chain employs TRBV7-2 and TRBJ2-1; 7 bases match TRBD2. The germline V gene has CDR1 SGHTA and CDR2 FQGNSA. The CDR3 sequence is 15 residues long. Germline trimming cut 2 bases from V and 4 bases from J; bases unmatched to any gene: 5. CDR3 loop: CASSLSGTNYNEQFF. The CDR3 DNA reads TGTGCCAGCAGCTTAAGCGGGACTAATTACAATGAGCAGTTCTTC.

In this sample, this clonotype turned up many times. This chain uses TRBV3-1 with TRBJ1-6; D unclear. The CDR3 is 15 residues long. Germline CDR1 reads LGHDT; CDR2 reads YNNKEL (reference sequence). The V and J ends lost 3 bases and 5 bases respectively, with 11 bases between them. This CDR3 reads CASSQRPTDNSPLHF. The CDR3 nucleotides are TGTGCCAGCAGCCAGAGGCCGACCGATAATTCACCCCTCCACTTT.

This clonotype appeared many times. The chain employs TRBV7-9 and TRBJ2-7, with D perhaps TRBD2 (6 bases). Germline CDR1 reads SEHNR; CDR2 reads FQNEAQ (reference sequence). The V and J ends lost 7 bases and 7 bases respectively, with 23 bases between them. The CDR3 runs 15 residues. In nucleotides, the CDR3 is TGTGCCAGCAACCACGGTGGGGGACTCCTAGGGGAGCAGTACTTC. Translation: CASNHGGGLLGEQYF.

This sequence joins TRBV28 and TRBJ2-4, with 10 bases lining up with TRBD1. Unmatched junction bases numbered 3, after V lost 3 bases and J lost 1 base. The length of the CDR3 is 16 residues. Germline V lookup: CDR1 MDHEN, CDR2 SYDVKM. This CDR3 is CASSFAGQGAKNIQYF. Here the CDR3 DNA reads TGTGCCAGCAGTTTCGCGGGACAGGGGGCCAAAAACATTCAGTACTTC.

This clonotype was counted many times. This chain connects TRBV28 to TRBJ2-7; possible D gene TRBD1, 6 bases. The germline V and J ends were trimmed by 3 bases and 2 bases, with 11 bases remaining between them. CDR3 size: 14 residues. Germline V lookup: CDR1 MDHEN, CDR2 SYDVKM. CDR3 region: CASSLKQGAYEQYF. The CDR3 nucleotides are TGTGCCAGCAGTTTGAAACAGGGAGCCTACGAGCAGTACTTC.

This clonotype was recorded a few times. Sequence at one end of the junction differs from germline and may be a read error. This chain uses TRBV28 with TRBJ1-5; 7 nucleotides align to TRBD1. Germline CDR1 is MDHEN and CDR2 is SYDVKM. The length of the CDR3 is 14 residues. The CDR3 is CASSLQGGHQPQRF. For the CDR3, the DNA is TGTGCCAGCAGTTTACAAGGGGGCCATCAGCCCCAGCGTTTT.

The sample holds many counts of this clonotype. The chain combines TRBV11-2 with TRBJ2-3; 7 bases are a match to TRBD2. CDR1 and CDR2 (germline): SGHAT, FQNNGV. The CDR3 length is 16 residues. Trimming removed 5 bases from V and 2 bases from J; junction bases left unmatched: 10. The CDR3 region has the DNA TGTGCCAGCAGCCCCTCCGGGAGGATTCTCACAGATACGCAGTATTTT. It yields the protein CASSPSGRILTDTQYF. The full variable domain, with the rest looked up from reference TRBV11-2 and TRBJ2-3, is EAGVAQSPRYKIIEKRQSVAFWCNPISGHATLYWYQQILGQGPKLLIQFQNNGVVDDSQLPKDRFSAERLKGVDSTLKIQPAKLEDSAVYLCASSPSGRILTDTQYFGPGTRLTVL.

This clonotype showed up just a few times. The chain combines TRBV5-5 with TRBJ2-7; D is perhaps TRBD1 or TRBD2 (6 bases each). Trimming cost V 0 bases and J 1 base, with 14 bases left between them. This CDR3 spans 16 amino acids. The germline CDR1 and CDR2 sequences are SGHKS and YYEKEE (reference sequence). The DNA for the CDR3 is TGTGCCAGCAGCTTGGGTGGGGGGCGCATATCCTACGAGCAGTACTTC. It is translated as CASSLGGGRISYEQYF.

This clonotype has more than one count but fewer than ten. The chain uses TRBV27 and TRBJ2-7, with 13 bases that match TRBD2. Germline CDR1 MNHEY, CDR2 SMNVEV (reference sequence). The CDR3 has 14 residues. V lost 8 bases to trimming and J lost 8 bases; unmatched junction nucleotides: 9. CDR3 sequence: CASLDRTSGSKQYF. The CDR3 region has the DNA TGTGCCAGCTTGGATCGGACTAGCGGGAGCAAGCAGTACTTC.

The count of this clonotype is one. This chain connects TRBV27 to TRBJ2-1, with TRBD2 matching 12 bases. CDR1 is MNHEY and CDR2 is SMNVEV in the germline V gene (reference sequence). CDR3 size: 15 residues. Trimming took 5 bases from V and 7 from J; bases not matched to a gene: 6. In DNA, the CDR3 is TGTGCCAGCAGTCAGACTAGCGGGAGTTTGAATGAGCAGTTCTTC. Amino acid sequence: CASSQTSGSLNEQFF.

This clonotype was seen many times. The V gene is TRBV7-9, the J gene TRBJ2-3, with 9 bases aligning to TRBD1. J gave up 0 bases and V 6 bases, and 4 bases lay outside the gene matches. The germline V gene has CDR1 SEHNR and CDR2 FQNEAQ (reference sequence). This CDR3 has 15 amino acids. The chain's CDR3 is CASRTGTGSTDTQYF. The CDR3 DNA follows: TGTGCCAGCAGGACCGGGACAGGGAGCACAGATACGCAGTATTTT.

CDR3: CASNRDRGGTGELFF. Here the CDR3 DNA reads TGTGCCAGTAATCGGGACAGGGGAGGCACCGGGGAGCTGTTTTTT. V is TRBV19 and J is TRBJ2-2, with 10 nucleotides matching TRBD1. The CDR3 runs to 15 residues. J was trimmed by 4 bases and V by 7 bases; bases with no gene match: 6. The germline CDR1 and CDR2 sequences are LNHDA and SQIVND (reference sequence).

This clonotype was counted at least ten times. The rearrangement uses TRBV3-1 and TRBJ2-1, with 16 bases aligning to TRBD2. CDR3 length: 17 residues. V shed 7 bases, J shed 8 bases, and the junction held 11 bases outside the gene matches. The V gene's germline CDR1 is LGHDT and CDR2 YNNKEL (reference sequence). The CDR3 loop reads CASTSGLAGGLVDEQFF. The CDR3 DNA reads as TGTGCCAGCACCTCGGGACTAGCGGGGGGGCTTGTAGATGAGCAGTTCTTC.

This clonotype was counted ten times or more. This chain connects TRBV18 to TRBJ2-3, with 7 bases matching TRBD2. V lost 3 bases to trimming and J lost 0 bases; unmatched junction nucleotides: 3. The CDR3 covers 15 residues. CDR1 KGHSH and CDR2 LQKENI come from the germline V gene. CDR3 residues: CASSPLADSTDTQYF. As DNA, the CDR3 is TGTGCCAGCTCACCCCTAGCGGACAGCACAGATACGCAGTATTTT.

This clonotype was seen a handful of times. This chain joins TRBV9 and TRBJ2-2, with D possibly being TRBD1 (6 bases). Trimming removed 0 bases at V and 5 bases at J, with 11 bases between. Germline V gives CDR1 SGDLS, CDR2 YYNGEE. This CDR3 has 15 residues. In nucleotides, the CDR3 is TGTGCCAGCAGCGTAGATTCTAGGGGGACCGGGGAGCTGTTTTTT. Encoded protein: CASSVDSRGTGELFF.

In this sample, this clonotype turned up many times. The chain couples TRBV6-2 or TRBV6-3 to TRBJ1-1; D is unresolved. The germline V gene encodes CDR1 MNHEY and CDR2 SVGEGT. The CDR3 length is 13 residues. V dropped 5 bases and J dropped 5 bases, with 12 bases sitting between them. The CDR3 DNA is TGTGCCAGCAGTACCCGACGGGGTACTGAAGCTTTCTTT. It yields the protein CASSTRRGTEAFF.

In this sample, this clonotype turned up many times. The chain joins TRBV5-1 to TRBJ1-1; 7 positions agree with TRBD1. The junction had 6 bases not matched to a gene; V was cut back by 9 bases and J by 1 base. Germline V gives CDR1 SGHRS, CDR2 YFSETQ. This CDR3 region has 13 residues. The CDR3: CATKGAENTEAFF. CDR3 DNA sequence: TGCGCCACCAAGGGGGCCGAGAACACTGAAGCTTTCTTT.

This chain connects TRBV4-3 to TRBJ2-5; unclear D gene. There are 15 residues in the CDR3. Looked up from germline, CDR1 is LGHNA and CDR2 is YSLEER. With 0 bases removed from V and 7 bases from J, the gap between germline ends came to 15 bases. The CDR3 spells CASSQEAKSSRTQYF. In DNA form, the CDR3 reads TGCGCCAGCAGCCAAGAAGCGAAAAGTTCACGGACCCAGTACTTC.

This clonotype was observed a few times. V usage is TRBV11-2 and J usage is TRBJ1-3; D call uncertain. Deletions cut 1 base from V and 0 bases from J, with 13 bases between. The germline V gene encodes CDR1 SGHAT and CDR2 FQNNGV. The CDR3 length is 17 residues. Here the CDR3 reads CASSLGVGLFSGNTIYF. CDR3 DNA sequence: TGTGCCAGCAGCTTAGGGGTCGGACTTTTCTCTGGAAACACCATATATTTT.